The entry below describes one T cell receptor (beta chain). These data originate in a study of blood T cell repertoires in COVID-19. In the source study's methods: Reference gene primer amplification yielded estimated nucleated cell counts. Only in-frame clones appear in the TCRdb table, and some are missing; sequencing was by immunoSEQ multiplex PCR. The DNA gave D and trimming, while V, J and clone size come from that table. The sample lists more than 200,000 clones; 80% to 90% were seen once. Germline-derived CDR1 and CDR2 are KGHDR and SFDVKD. Trimming left V 9 bases short and J 0 bases short, with 7 bases between. The CDR3 runs 13 residues.

Material for sequencing was peripheral blood. The TCR comes from a woman aged 40 to 49 with active or convalescent COVID-19. The chain links TRBV24-1 to TRBJ1-4; D is undetermined. The CDR3 DNA is TGTGCCACCTCGGGATCAACTAATGAAAAACTGTTTTTT. Its protein is CATSGSTNEKLFF.